The 17 T cell receptor beta chains listed next were all sequenced from one sample in a study of identical twins. TCRdb recomputed calls from the 5' RACE reads with MiXCR, one row per CDR3 protein. Of roughly 200,000 distinct CDR3 sequences listed, about 16% are singletons. This same sample was also taken into another study, of T cells expressing NK-cell markers.

Sequences were obtained from CD8+ T cells sorted from blood. Receptor source: a woman between 18 and 29 years old in good health.

This clonotype was seen more than once but under ten times. The chain employs TRBV2 and TRBJ2-1, with D perhaps being TRBD1 or TRBD2 (6 bases each). Trimming removed 7 bases from V and 6 bases from J, with 16 bases in between. Germline CDR1 reads SNHLY; CDR2 reads FYNNEI. The CDR3 covers 14 residues. The CDR3 bases are TGTGCCAGCAAAGTGGGTGGGGGGCGCAATGAGCAGTTCTTC. Translation: CASKVGGGRNEQFF.

This clonotype came up a few times. The genes are TRBV6-1 and TRBJ2-1, with D possibly being TRBD1 (5 bases). CDR1 and CDR2 (germline): MNHNS, SASEGT. The V and J ends lost 4 bases and 8 bases respectively, with 15 bases between them. CDR3 size: 14 residues. The CDR3 DNA is TGTGCCAGCAGTGGCGATTTACAAGGGGATGAGCAGTTCTTC. It yields the protein CASSGDLQGDEQFF.

This clonotype was seen more than once but under ten times. The V and J genes are TRBV3-1 and TRBJ2-1; D is possibly TRBD1 (6 bases). This CDR3 is 13 amino acids long. V was shortened by 2 bases and J by 12 bases, with 14 bases between the two germline ends. Looked up from germline, CDR1 is LGHDT and CDR2 is YNNKEL (reference sequence). The CDR3 nucleotides are TGTGCCAGCAGCCAACCCTTACAGGGTGGGCAGTTCTTC. Translated: CASSQPLQGGQFF.

There are a few counts of this clonotype. In DNA, the CDR3 is TGCAGTGCTAGAGATGTGTGGCGGGGGGGGGTGAATGAGCAGTTCTTC. Translated, it gives CSARDVWRGGVNEQFF. V gene TRBV20-1 combines with J gene TRBJ2-1; TRBD2 aligns across 9 bases. Germline lookup yields CDR1 DFQATT and CDR2 SNEGSKA (reference sequence). The CDR3 contains 16 residues. Trimming cost V 0 bases and J 7 bases; bases outside gene matches: 10.

As for this clonotype: Germline is not matched at one junction end, which may reflect a read error. The chain combines TRBV30 with TRBJ2-7; D remains unclear. This CDR3 has 12 amino acids. Germline loops: CDR1 GTSNPN, CDR2 SVGIG (reference sequence). In DNA form, the CDR3 reads TGTGCCTGGGGATGGAGCTCCTACAAGCAGTACTTC. It codes for CAWGWSSYKQYF.

This clonotype occurred a few times. This chain uses TRBV7-9 with TRBJ1-2; D is uncertain. The CDR3 has 15 amino acids. Deletions cut 6 bases from V and 5 bases from J, with 19 bases between. Germline CDR1 SEHNR, CDR2 FQNEAQ (reference sequence). The CDR3 DNA follows: TGTGCCAGCAGTCACATGGACTCCCGTTATTATGGCTACACCTTC. It codes for CASSHMDSRYYGYTF.

This clonotype was observed a handful of times. The chain is built from TRBV14 and TRBJ2-3; D is ambiguous. CDR3 size: 16 residues. Trimming removed 1 base from V and 4 bases from J, with 15 bases in between. Germline V gene lookup returns CDR1 SGHDN and CDR2 FVKESK. The chain's CDR3 is CASSQAPVSPPDTQYF. The CDR3 DNA reads as TGTGCCAGCAGCCAAGCCCCCGTTTCCCCCCCAGATACGCAGTATTTT.

The chain couples TRBV4-2 to TRBJ2-5; 10 nucleotides line up with TRBD2. V was clipped by 7 bases and J by 5 bases; unmatched bases: 19. CDR1 and CDR2 from the germline V gene are LGHNA and YNFKEQ. The CDR3 is 18 amino acids. Written as DNA, the CDR3 is TGTGCCAGCAACTCAAGACGAATAGCGGGGGGACCGGGTGAGACCCAGTACTTC. This translates into CASNSRRIAGGPGETQYF.

This clonotype was counted only a few times. V gene TRBV10-2 combines with J gene TRBJ2-2; no clear D gene. Looked up from germline, CDR1 is WSHSY and CDR2 is SAAADI. With 8 bases removed from V and 1 base from J, the gap between germline ends came to 2 bases. This CDR3 contains 11 residues. The CDR3 DNA follows: TGCGCCAGCCAGAACACCGGGGAGCTGTTTTTT. Amino acids: CASQNTGELFF.

This clonotype was recorded many times. The rearrangement links TRBV20-1 to TRBJ1-1, with TRBD1 matching over 10 bases. The trim removed 0 bases at V and 9 bases at J, leaving 4 bases unmatched. The germline V gene encodes CDR1 DFQATT and CDR2 SNEGSKA (reference sequence). This CDR3 comprises 13 residues. The CDR3 DNA reads as TGCAGTGCTAGAGAGGGACAGGGGTGGCAAGCTTTCTTT. It is translated as CSAREGQGWQAFF.

CDR3 in amino acids: CASSVVARTNEQFF. Here the CDR3 DNA reads TGTGCCAGCAGCGTAGTGGCCCGGACCAATGAGCAGTTCTTC. The chain is built from TRBV9 and TRBJ2-1, with D hard to call. Germline-derived CDR1 and CDR2 are SGDLS and YYNGEE. The V end lost 0 bases, the J end lost 6 bases, and 10 bases lay between the germline ends. The CDR3 runs to 14 residues.

This clonotype was counted only a few times. The chain links TRBV27 to TRBJ2-3, with 8 positions matching TRBD1. The CDR3 consists of 15 residues. After removal of 3 bases from V and 4 bases from J, the junction contained 6 bases not matched to a gene. Germline-derived CDR1 and CDR2 are MNHEY and SMNVEV (reference sequence). As DNA, the CDR3 is TGTGCCAGCAGTTTGGCCCCGGACAGGGCAGATACGCAGTATTTT. Its protein is CASSLAPDRADTQYF.

In its sample, this clonotype was seen a few times. The chain uses TRBV5-1 and TRBJ2-1, with D possibly being TRBD1 (5 bases). Germline CDR1 and CDR2: SGHRS and YFSETQ. V lost 2 bases to trimming and J lost 8 bases, with 17 bases between them. CDR3 size: 15 residues. As DNA, the CDR3 is TGCGCCAGCAGCTTACCCCCTTTAGTAGGGGATGAGCAGTTCTTC. Its protein is CASSLPPLVGDEQFF.

CDR3 sequence: CASSTGLAFSYEQYF. Written as DNA, the CDR3 is TGCGCCAGCAGCACCGGACTAGCGTTCTCCTACGAGCAGTACTTC. This chain joins TRBV5-1 and TRBJ2-7, with 9 positions matching TRBD2. This CDR3 is 15 amino acids long. Germline CDR1 reads SGHRS; CDR2 reads YFSETQ. V was pared by 4 bases and J by 0 bases, with 5 bases of the junction left unmatched. The variable domain in full, with the rest retrieved from reference TRBV5-1 and TRBJ2-7, is KAGVTQTPRYLIKTRGQQVTLSCSPISGHRSVSWYQQTPGQGLQFLFEYFSETQRNKGNFPGRFSGRQFSNSRSEMNVSTLELGDSALYLCASSTGLAFSYEQYFGPGTRLTVT.

The chain recombines TRBV7-2 with TRBJ2-3; D unresolved. Germline V gene lookup returns CDR1 SGHTA and CDR2 FQGNSA. The CDR3 loop spans 12 amino acids. V gave up 5 bases and J gave up 6 bases, with 9 bases separating them. CDR3 amino acids: CASSHVADTQYF. The DNA of the CDR3 is TGTGCCAGCAGCCACGTGGCTGATACGCAGTATTTT.

This clonotype was seen at least ten times. The CDR3 bases are TGTGCCAGCAGAGAACAGACAGGGTCCCTCGGGGAGCTGTTTTTT. This codes for CASREQTGSLGELFF. The V call is TRBV6-1, the J call TRBJ2-2; 7 bases align to TRBD1. The CDR3 spans 15 residues. Germline CDR1 MNHNS, CDR2 SASEGT. V lost 6 bases, J lost 7 bases, and 11 bases stayed unmatched.

This clonotype has more than one count but fewer than ten. The chain links TRBV14 to TRBJ1-2, with D perhaps matching TRBD1 (5 bases). CDR1 is SGHDN, CDR2 FVKESK, per germline. Trimming removed 2 bases at V and 4 bases at J, with 14 bases between. The CDR3 runs 15 residues. The CDR3 is CASSQNPTGTYGYTF. CDR3 DNA sequence: TGTGCCAGCAGCCAAAACCCCACCGGGACCTATGGCTACACCTTC.